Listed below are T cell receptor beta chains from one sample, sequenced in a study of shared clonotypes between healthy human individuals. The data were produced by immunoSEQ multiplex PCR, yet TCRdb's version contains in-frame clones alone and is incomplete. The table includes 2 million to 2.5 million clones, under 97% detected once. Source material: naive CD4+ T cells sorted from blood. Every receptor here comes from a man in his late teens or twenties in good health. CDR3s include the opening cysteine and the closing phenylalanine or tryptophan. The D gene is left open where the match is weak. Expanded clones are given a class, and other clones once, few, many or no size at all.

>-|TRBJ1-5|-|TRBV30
CAWSVPGYVSNQPQHF
TGTGCCTGGAGTGTACCCGGGTATGTTAGCAATCAGCCCCAGCATTTT
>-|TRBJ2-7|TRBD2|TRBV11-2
CASSLSERGASEQYF
TGTGCCAGCAGCCTTTCGGAGCGGGGGGCGAGCGAGCAGTACTTC
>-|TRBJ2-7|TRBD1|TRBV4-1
CASSQIHGTGGAEQYF
TGCGCCAGCAGCCAAATTCACGGGACAGGGGGCGCCGAGCAGTACTTC
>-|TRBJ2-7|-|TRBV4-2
CASSQVWAGFAEQYF
TGTGCCAGCAGCCAAGTGTGGGCAGGGTTTGCCGAGCAGTACTTC
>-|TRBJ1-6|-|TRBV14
CASSQDVGGSSYNSPLHF
TGTGCCAGCAGCCAAGACGTGGGAGGCAGCTCCTATAATTCACCCCTCCACTTT
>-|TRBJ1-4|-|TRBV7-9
CASSIRSVGNEKLFF
TGTGCCAGCAGCATCCGCAGTGTGGGGAATGAAAAACTGTTTTTT
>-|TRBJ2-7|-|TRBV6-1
CASSERNPGAYYEQYF
TGTGCCAGCAGTGAAAGGAATCCCGGGGCTTACTACGAGCAGTACTTC
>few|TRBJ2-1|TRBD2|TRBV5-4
CASSLSSGAYNEQFF
TGTGCCAGCAGCTTGTCTAGCGGGGCCTACAATGAGCAGTTCTTC
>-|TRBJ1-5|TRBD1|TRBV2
CASSVSGGQPQHF
TGTGCCAGCAGTGTGTCAGGGGGCCAGCCCCAGCATTTT
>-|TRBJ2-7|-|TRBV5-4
CASSSVGVLSYEQYF
TGTGCCAGCAGCTCGGTGGGGGTCCTTTCCTACGAGCAGTACTTC
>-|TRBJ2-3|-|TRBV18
CASSPKADTQYF
TGTGCCAGCTCACCAAAGGCAGATACGCAGTATTTT
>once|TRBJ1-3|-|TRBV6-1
CASTLGGGGNTIYF
TGTGCCAGCACCCTAGGGGGAGGTGGAAACACCATATATTTT
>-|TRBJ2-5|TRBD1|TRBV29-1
CSHDEGQGSQETQYF
TGCAGCCACGATGAGGGACAGGGATCCCAAGAGACCCAGTACTTC
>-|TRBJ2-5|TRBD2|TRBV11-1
CASSPGTIRETQYF
TGTGCCAGCAGCCCGGGGACTATTCGGGAGACCCAGTACTTC
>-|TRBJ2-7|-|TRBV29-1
CSVGQGKAEQYF
TGCAGCGTTGGGCAGGGAAAGGCTGAGCAGTACTTC
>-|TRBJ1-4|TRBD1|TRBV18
CASSPFRDRPNEKLFF
TGTGCCAGCTCACCATTCCGGGACAGGCCTAATGAAAAACTGTTTTTT
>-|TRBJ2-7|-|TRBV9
CASSAPGLSSEQYF
TGTGCCAGCAGCGCACCGGGGCTATCCTCTGAGCAGTACTTC
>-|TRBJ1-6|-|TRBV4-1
CASSQVGGGNNSPLHF
TGCGCCAGCAGCCAAGTCGGCGGGGGCAATAATTCACCCCTCCACTTT
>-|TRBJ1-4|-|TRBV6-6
CASSYSIQDNEKLFF
TGTGCCAGCAGTTACTCGATACAAGATAATGAAAAACTGTTTTTT
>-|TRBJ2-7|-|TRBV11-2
CASSLGRLGAGTYEQYF
TGTGCCAGCAGCTTAGGCAGGTTAGGGGCTGGAACCTACGAGCAGTACTTC
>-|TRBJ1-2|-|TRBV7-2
CASSLEANYGYTF
TGTGCCAGCAGCTTAGAGGCTAACTATGGCTACACCTTC
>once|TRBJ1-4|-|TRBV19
CASSPGPTPTNEKLFF
TGTGCCAGTAGTCCGGGACCGACCCCAACTAATGAAAAACTGTTTTTT
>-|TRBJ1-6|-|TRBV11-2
CASSSRGNSPLHF
TGTGCCAGCAGCTCGAGGGGAAATTCACCCCTCCACTTT
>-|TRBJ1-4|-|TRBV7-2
CASRSDRATDEKLFF
TGTGCCAGCAGATCTGACCGGGCCACCGATGAAAAACTGTTTTTT
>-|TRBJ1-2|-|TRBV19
CASGVGAGYGYTF
TGTGCCAGTGGTGTGGGGGCCGGCTATGGCTACACCTTC